This T cell receptor (beta chain) was documented in a study of cytomegalovirus exposure and HLA in healthy donors. On the study more broadly: Earlier sequencing of about 179 million T cells yielded nearly 120 million unique TCR beta sequences.

Regarding this clone: The antigen remains undetermined.

Points from the study as a whole: In an earlier analysis, most TCR beta V segments were productive about 87% or about 30% of the time.

PCR primers comprised 60 Vbeta and 13 Jbeta primers. TCRdb keeps only in-frame clones here, not all; method: immunoSEQ multiplex PCR. The sample contains roughly 150,000 clones, more than 75% of which appear only once. The length of the CDR3 is 15 residues. Germline values: CDR1 GTSNPN, CDR2 SVGIG (reference sequence). Trimming left V 0 bases short and J 2 bases short, with 13 bases between. The sequence derives from a man aged 25-45 years in good health and CMV-seropositive. The rearrangement uses TRBV30 and TRBJ1-2; TRBD1 might be the D (6 bases). Sequenced: PBMCs. The CDR3 DNA sequence: TGTGCCTGGAGTGTCTTACAGGGATCGAACTATGGCTACACCTTC. Translating gives CAWSVLQGSNYGYTF.